These 7 T cell receptor beta chains originate from one sample sequenced in a study of T cells in Graves' hyperthyroidism and ophthalmopathy. Using RNA transcripts as the source, TCR beta CDR3 regions were amplified. HTBI primers were employed in a first-round RT-PCR of the TCR CDR3. TCRdb analysed the multiplex PCR reads with MiXCR anew, one entry per CDR3 protein. Seen here are about 480,000 distinct CDR3 sequences, about 15% observed once, and the top ten hold around a sixth. Sequencing used blood. These receptors were taken from a woman aged 18-35 years with Graves' hyperthyroidism.

Many counts were recorded for this clonotype. The rearrangement uses TRBV27 and TRBJ2-2; 7 bases are a match to TRBD2. CDR3 length equals 15 residues. V lost 7 bases and J lost 8; bases outside the gene matches: 13. The germline V gene has CDR1 MNHEY and CDR2 SMNVEV (reference sequence). CDR3 in DNA: TGTGCCAGCACCACCTCCGGACTAGGATTGGGGGAGCTGTTTTTT. Its protein is CASTTSGLGLGELFF.

V and J are TRBV4-1 and TRBJ2-7; tentative D call: TRBD2 (6 bases). CDR1 and CDR2 from the germline V gene are MGHRA and YSYEKL. The CDR3 loop spans 16 amino acids. V was shortened by 4 bases and J by 2 bases, with 18 bases between the two germline ends. DNA of the CDR3: TGCGCCAGCAGCCGAGACGGAAGCGGGCCCCCCTACGAGCAGTACTTC. Translated: CASSRDGSGPPYEQYF.

This clonotype was seen only a few times. The rearrangement joins TRBV3-1 to TRBJ2-3, with D perhaps TRBD1 (6 bases). CDR1 and CDR2 (germline): LGHDT, YNNKEL (reference sequence). The CDR3 runs to 14 residues. The ends were cut back, 0 bases at V and 6 bases at J, with 10 bases in the middle. CDR3 DNA sequence: TGTGCCAGCAGCCAAGAAGCGAGGGGGGATACGCAGTATTTT. Residues: CASSQEARGDTQYF.

This clonotype was observed a handful of times. The CDR3 sequence is CASSLAPPGLAGTGELFF. The CDR3 coding sequence is TGCGCCAGCAGCTTGGCCCCCCCCGGGCTAGCGGGAACCGGGGAGCTGTTTTTT. V usage is TRBV5-1 and J usage is TRBJ2-2, with 9 nucleotides matching TRBD2. The trim removed 0 bases at V and 5 bases at J, leaving 11 bases unmatched. The CDR3 consists of 18 residues. Germline CDR1 SGHRS, CDR2 YFSETQ.

The sample holds many counts of this clonotype. This sequence joins TRBV5-1 and TRBJ1-1; no clear D. Germline values: CDR1 SGHRS, CDR2 YFSETQ. This CDR3 has 14 residues. Trimming pared 1 base from V and 6 bases from J, leaving 13 bases between. The DNA for the CDR3 is TGCGCCAGCAGCTTGTGGGTGGGGATCCCTGAAGCTTTCTTT. Translation gives CASSLWVGIPEAFF.

This clonotype was detected ten times or more. V and J are TRBV30 and TRBJ2-4, with TRBD2 identical over 7 bases. After removal of 1 base from V and 0 bases from J, the junction contained 3 bases not matched to a gene. This CDR3 is built from 15 residues. Looked up from germline, CDR1 is GTSNPN and CDR2 is SVGIG (reference sequence). CDR3 protein: CAWSGLAGAKNIQYF. The CDR3 region has the DNA TGTGCCTGGAGTGGACTAGCAGGAGCCAAAAACATTCAGTACTTC. Variable domain in full (rest from reference TRBV30 and TRBJ2-4): SQTIHQWPATLVQPVGSPLSLECTVEGTSNPNLYWYRQAAGRGLQLLFYSVGIGQISSEVPQNLSASRPQDRQFILSSKKLLLSDSGFYLCAWSGLAGAKNIQYFGAGTRLSVL.

This clonotype was seen only a few times. The chain couples TRBV5-1 to TRBJ1-1; 7 bases are shared with TRBD1. Germline V CDR1 and CDR2: SGHRS, YFSETQ. This CDR3 is 15 amino acids long. V lost 4 bases, J lost 2 bases, and 8 bases stayed unmatched. The CDR3 sequence: CASSTQGGVNTEAFF. Here the CDR3 DNA reads TGCGCCAGCAGCACCCAGGGGGGGGTTAACACTGAAGCTTTCTTT.